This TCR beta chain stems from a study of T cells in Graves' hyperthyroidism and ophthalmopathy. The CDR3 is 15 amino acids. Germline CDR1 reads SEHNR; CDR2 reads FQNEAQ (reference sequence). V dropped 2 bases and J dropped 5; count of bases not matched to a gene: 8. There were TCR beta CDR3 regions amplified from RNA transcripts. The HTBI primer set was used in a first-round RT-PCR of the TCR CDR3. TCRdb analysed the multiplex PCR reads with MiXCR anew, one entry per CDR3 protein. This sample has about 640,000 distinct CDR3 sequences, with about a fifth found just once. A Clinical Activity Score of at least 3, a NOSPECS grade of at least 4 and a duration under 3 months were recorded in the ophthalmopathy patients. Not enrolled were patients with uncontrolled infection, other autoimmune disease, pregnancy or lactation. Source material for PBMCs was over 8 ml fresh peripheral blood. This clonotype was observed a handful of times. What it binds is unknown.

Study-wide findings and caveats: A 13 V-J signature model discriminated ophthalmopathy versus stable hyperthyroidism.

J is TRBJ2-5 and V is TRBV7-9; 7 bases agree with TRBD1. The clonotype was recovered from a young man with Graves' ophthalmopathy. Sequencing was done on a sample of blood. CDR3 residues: CASSLSGQILETQYF. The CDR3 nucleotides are TGTGCCAGCAGCTTATCGGGACAGATACTCGAGACCCAGTACTTC.